This T cell receptor (beta chain) was identified in a study of cytomegalovirus exposure and HLA in healthy donors. Whole-study context: Membership in the Caucasian-associated ancestry cluster was found for around 85% of fewer than 450 genotyped donors. Study-level findings and limits: It was reported that TCR beta sequences correctly inferred the HLA-A and HLA-B alleles for most subjects. In vitro assays verified that three CMV-associated chains recognized CMV antigens specifically.

The PCR used 60 Vbeta and 13 Jbeta primers. Only in-frame clones appear in the TCRdb table, and some are missing; sequencing was by immunoSEQ multiplex PCR. This table holds about 160,000 clones, roughly 78% found once. This clone was seen a handful of times. The antigen remains undetermined. Germline CDR1 and CDR2: SNHLY and FYNNEI. This CDR3 region has 16 residues. Between the trimmed V and J ends, which lost 7 bases and 5 bases, there was a span of 23 bases. The origin of this receptor is a man aged 40-50 years in good health and CMV-seronegative. The J gene is TRBJ2-5, the V gene TRBV2; a possible D gene is TRBD2 (5 bases). Sequencing used PBMCs. The CDR3 DNA reads as TGTGCCAGCATTTACCTCCTACAGCCGGGGTGGGAGACCCAGTACTTC. Translation: CASIYLLQPGWETQYF.